This T cell receptor (beta chain) was obtained from a study of vaccination and CD4 T cells after COVID-19. On the study more broadly: Six males and four females, two of them Hispanic, were enrolled as convalescents. The stimulating agents, overlapping spike peptides, came from SARS-CoV-2, HCoV-NL63, HCoV-OC43 and HCoV-229E.

Relative to its sample, this clonotype is medium-sized (0.01 to 0.1%). No antigen is known for it. Cultured CD4+ T cells had their DNA profiled by the Oncomine TCR Beta short-read assay. TCRdb fed the PCR reads into MiXCR, producing one record per CDR3 protein. This table holds approximately 13,000 distinct CDR3 sequences, approximately 51% found once. CDR3 length: 13 amino acids. CDR1 MNHNS and CDR2 SASEGT come from the germline V gene. V lost 4 bases, J lost 10 bases, and 9 bases stayed unmatched. Treatment noted: roughly 10-day PBMC culture with coronavirus spike peptide pools or control peptides (ViraFEST assay). PCR-confirmed positives ranged from March to December 2020, preceding US Alpha, Beta and Delta variants.

The chain is built from TRBV6-1 and TRBJ1-1, with 7 bases matching TRBD1. The sequenced sample consisted of CD4+ T cells from blood, cultured in vitro. The clonotype comes from a human donor who had recovered from COVID-19. CDR3 bases: TGTGCCAGCAGTGCCCTCAGGGGGGAAGGAGCTTTCTTT. As protein: CASSALRGEGAFF.